This passage covers 29 T cell receptor beta chains from one sample sequenced in a study of metastatic and nonmetastatic thyroid tumors. TCRdb re-analyzed the PCR reads using MiXCR. Altogether around 42,000 clones are present, roughly an eighth being singletons, with the ten largest covering roughly a quarter. All patients were treatment-naive before thyroid surgery. Sequenced material: blood. These receptors came from a female donor with papillary thyroid cancer or a benign thyroid nodule (not recorded which). Some clones in this sample may be carry-over from other donors' samples.

At least ten counts were recorded for this clone. V is TRBV14 and J is TRBJ2-5, with D unresolved. The CDR3 is 16 amino acids. Germline values: CDR1 SGHDN, CDR2 FVKESK. Trimming shortened V by 1 base and J by 0 bases, and 12 bases separated the two germline ends. In nucleotides, the CDR3 is TGTGCCAGCAGCCAAGCCCTCGTCGGGTACCAAGAGACCCAGTACTTC. This translates into CASSQALVGYQETQYF.

This clone has ten or more counts. The J gene is TRBJ2-7, the V gene TRBV6-6; 10 bases align to TRBD1. Germline values: CDR1 MNHNY, CDR2 SVGAGI (reference sequence). The V gene end was trimmed by 1 base and the J gene end by 3 bases; junction bases not matched to a gene: 9. The CDR3 consists of 17 residues. As DNA, the CDR3 is TGTGCCAGCAGTTACTTTGGGGTCGACAGGGGGCTCTACGAGCAGTACTTC. Translation: CASSYFGVDRGLYEQYF.

This clone has ten or more counts. The rearrangement uses TRBV20-1 and TRBJ2-1; TRBD2 matches 9 bases. With V trimmed by 6 bases and J by 1 base, 4 bases remained unmatched. Germline values: CDR1 DFQATT, CDR2 SNEGSKA (reference sequence). The CDR3 covers 14 residues. The CDR3 region is CSAAGGPSYNEQFF. CDR3 in DNA: TGCAGTGCCGCGGGAGGGCCATCCTACAATGAGCAGTTCTTC.

The V gene is TRBV5-1, the J gene TRBJ2-5, with 8 bases that match TRBD2. Germline trimming cut 4 bases from V and 5 bases from J; bases unmatched to any gene: 16. Germline V gives CDR1 SGHRS, CDR2 YFSETQ. The CDR3 spans 17 residues. CDR3 in DNA: TGCGCCAGCAGCCAACTAAGCGGGAGAGGTCTCGGTGAGACCCAGTACTTC. It is translated as CASSQLSGRGLGETQYF. Combining the CDR3 with reference TRBV5-1 and TRBJ2-5 gives the whole variable domain KAGVTQTPRYLIKTRGQQVTLSCSPISGHRSVSWYQQTPGQGLQFLFEYFSETQRNKGNFPGRFSGRQFSNSRSEMNVSTLELGDSALYLCASSQLSGRGLGETQYFGPGTRLLVL.

The sample holds many counts of this clone. The chain carries TRBV14 and TRBJ1-1; D might be TRBD1 (5 bases). The V and J ends lost 1 base and 6 bases respectively, with 9 bases between them. In germline, CDR1 is SGHDN, CDR2 FVKESK. This CDR3 is 13 amino acids long. CDR3 protein: CASSQAPGPEAFF. In DNA, the CDR3 is TGTGCCAGCAGCCAAGCCCCGGGACCTGAAGCTTTCTTT.

This clone was recorded at least ten times. This chain connects TRBV28 to TRBJ2-7; either TRBD1 or TRBD2 may fit D (5 bases each). The ends were cut back, 5 bases at V and 2 bases at J, with 10 bases in the middle. Germline V lookup: CDR1 MDHEN, CDR2 SYDVKM. The length of the CDR3 is 13 residues. In nucleotides, the CDR3 is TGTGCCAGCAGTGTGGGACGGACCTACGAGCAGTACTTC. Protein: CASSVGRTYEQYF.

The CDR3 DNA sequence: TGTGCCAGCAGCTTGATGACCAGCTCTGGAAACACCATATATTTT. Amino acids: CASSLMTSSGNTIYF. J is TRBJ1-3 and V is TRBV11-3; the D is unclear. The V end was cut by 3 bases, the J end by 0 bases, with 9 bases between. In germline, CDR1 is SGHNT, CDR2 YENEEA. CDR3 length: 15 amino acids. Supplemented by reference TRBV11-3 and TRBJ1-3, the full variable domain reads EAGVVQSPRYKIIEKKQPVAFWCNPISGHNTLYWYLQNLGQGPELLIRYENEEAVDDSQLPKDRFSAERLKGVDSTLKIQPAELGDSAVYLCASSLMTSSGNTIYFGEGSWLTVV.

This clone turned up a few times. This sequence may be a read error, since a much larger clone differs from it by one base. It is likely a read error, because the conserved phenylalanine at the end of the CDR3 is missing. The chain couples TRBV4-3 to TRBJ2-1, with TRBD1 matching over 8 bases. The germline gives CDR1 LGHNA, CDR2 YSLEER. Trimming took 0 bases from V and 2 from J; bases not matched to a gene: 3. This CDR3 has 16 amino acids. The CDR3: CASSQEPTGAYNEQFL. The CDR3 DNA follows: TGCGCCAGCAGCCAAGAACCGACAGGGGCCTACAATGAGCAGTTCCTC.

This clone was observed at least ten times. This rearrangement joins TRBV20-1 to TRBJ1-2, with D possibly TRBD1 on 5 matching bases. Between the trimmed V and J ends, which lost 0 bases and 5 bases, there was a span of 25 bases. In germline, CDR1 is DFQATT, CDR2 SNEGSKA (reference sequence). CDR3 length equals 18 residues. CDR3 sequence: CSARDIRGPTASAYGYTF. In nucleotides, the CDR3 is TGCAGTGCTAGAGATATACGGGGACCGACGGCGTCCGCGTATGGCTACACCTTC.

The chain employs TRBV5-1 and TRBJ2-3; 9 positions agree with TRBD2. Germline loops: CDR1 SGHRS, CDR2 YFSETQ. The CDR3 is made up of 15 amino acids. J was trimmed by 4 bases and V by 3 bases; bases with no gene match: 6. The CDR3 reads CASSSLAGAADTQYF. CDR3 nucleotides: TGCGCCAGCAGCTCGTTAGCGGGGGCGGCAGATACGCAGTATTTT. Full variable domain (rest looked up from reference TRBV5-1 and TRBJ2-3): KAGVTQTPRYLIKTRGQQVTLSCSPISGHRSVSWYQQTPGQGLQFLFEYFSETQRNKGNFPGRFSGRQFSNSRSEMNVSTLELGDSALYLCASSSLAGAADTQYFGPGTRLTVL.

This clone is categorized as medium-sized. This chain connects TRBV6-2 or TRBV6-3 to TRBJ2-1; weak D call: TRBD2 (6 bases). The CDR3 is 14 amino acids. Germline V gives CDR1 MNHEY, CDR2 SVGEGT. Trimming took off 5 bases at V and 9 bases at J, with 17 bases between the two ends. This CDR3 reads CASSPTGLLGEQFF. CDR3 coding DNA: TGTGCCAGCAGTCCCACGGGACTCTTGGGTGAGCAGTTCTTC.

This clone was seen repeatedly, ten times or more. Just one base apart from a much larger clone, this may be a read error. The chain has TRBV28 and TRBJ2-7; D gene ambiguous. CDR1 is MDHEN and CDR2 is SYDVKM in the germline V gene. The CDR3 is 14 residues long. The CDR3 DNA is TGTGCCAGCGGTTTAAATCTCCCTACCTACGAGCAGTACTTC. Encoded protein: CASGLNLPTYEQYF.

This clone occurred many times. A read error may produce the germline difference seen at one junction end. V is TRBV6-1 and J is TRBJ1-3; TRBD1 matches 8 bases. CDR1 is MNHNS, CDR2 SASEGT, per germline. The CDR3 sequence is 11 residues long. CDR3 DNA: TGTGCCAGCAGTCGACAGGGGTCCCCTACATTT. Translating gives CASSRQGSPTF.

This clone was observed many times. V gene TRBV7-9 combines with J gene TRBJ2-1; D perhaps matches TRBD2 (6 bases). Germline-derived CDR1 and CDR2 are SEHNR and FQNEAQ (reference sequence). Trimming left V 4 bases short and J 2 bases short, with 18 bases between. The CDR3 totals 17 residues. The CDR3 is CASSSGQQRAPYNEQFF. The CDR3 DNA is TGTGCCAGCAGCTCAGGCCAGCAGCGGGCCCCCTACAATGAGCAGTTCTTC.

This clone occurred many times. The chain couples TRBV27 to TRBJ2-5; 12 bases line up with TRBD2. CDR3 length: 18 residues. The ends lost 5 bases at V and 5 bases at J; junction bases unmatched: 15. Looked up from germline, CDR1 is MNHEY and CDR2 is SMNVEV (reference sequence). CDR3 sequence (DNA): TGTGCCAGCAGTGCACTGCCCCCGACTAGCGGGAGTGGTGAGACCCAGTACTTC. Protein sequence: CASSALPPTSGSGETQYF.

A remark on this clone: One end of the junction fails to match germline, which may point to a read error. The rearrangement joins TRBV6-4 to TRBJ1-4, with no clear D. There are 15 residues in the CDR3. Germline V CDR1 and CDR2: MRHNA, SNTAGT. The CDR3 sequence: CASSGASGDSEKLSF. The CDR3 nucleotides are TGTGCCAGCAGTGGTGCATCTGGGGATTCTGAAAAACTGTCTTTT.

Ten or more counts support this clone. This chain uses TRBV20-1 with TRBJ1-5, with unresolved D. In germline, CDR1 is DFQATT, CDR2 SNEGSKA (reference sequence). The ends were cut back, 0 bases at V and 7 bases at J, with 16 bases in the middle. CDR3 length equals 15 residues. This chain's CDR3 is CSAREVGSRRQPQHF. CDR3 nucleotide sequence: TGCAGTGCTAGAGAGGTCGGCAGTCGAAGACAGCCCCAGCATTTT.

This clone has a count of ten or more. The chain joins TRBV5-1 to TRBJ2-2; TRBD2 matches 9 bases. CDR3 length equals 17 residues. Per the germline V gene, CDR1 is SGHRS and CDR2 is YFSETQ. The V segment lost 0 bases and the J segment 4 bases; nucleotides outside the gene matches: 7. The CDR3 loop reads CASSLASGTAGTGELFF. In DNA, the CDR3 is TGCGCCAGCAGCTTGGCTAGCGGGACCGCGGGCACCGGGGAGCTGTTTTTT.

Ten or more counts support this clone. CDR3 sequence: CASSMRDQKLFF. CDR3 DNA: TGTGCCAGTAGTATGAGGGACCAAAAACTGTTTTTT. This chain connects TRBV19 to TRBJ1-4; maybe TRBD1 (5 bases). V gave up 3 bases and J gave up 9 bases, with 8 bases separating them. The CDR3 contains 12 residues. CDR1 and CDR2 (germline): LNHDA, SQIVND (reference sequence).

This clone has only a few counts. The V and J genes are TRBV19 and TRBJ1-4, with D unclear. From germline, CDR1 is LNHDA and CDR2 SQIVND (reference sequence). The CDR3 runs 15 residues. Trimming took 3 bases from V and 0 from J, leaving 8 bases between them. The CDR3 DNA is TGTGCCAGTAGTATTGGGGTGGCAACTAATGAAAAACTGTTTTTT. This encodes CASSIGVATNEKLFF.

There are many counts of this clone. The chain joins TRBV6-5 to TRBJ1-6; D is ambiguous. The germline V and J ends were trimmed by 2 bases and 7 bases, with 12 bases remaining between them. CDR1 and CDR2 (germline): MNHEY, SVGAGI. The CDR3 is made up of 15 amino acids. The CDR3, as DNA: TGTGCCAGCAGTTACGTACAGAAACTAAATTCACCCCTCCACTTT. Translating gives CASSYVQKLNSPLHF.

In this sample, this clone turned up many times. This chain joins TRBV18 and TRBJ1-2, with 10 nucleotides matching TRBD1. The CDR3 length is 16 residues. V lost 2 bases to trimming and J lost 1 base; unmatched junction nucleotides: 4. From germline, CDR1 is KGHSH and CDR2 LQKENI. The CDR3 DNA reads TGTGCCAGCTCACCAGGGACAGGGGATCTTAACTATGGCTACACCTTC. It is translated as CASSPGTGDLNYGYTF.

This clone was seen many times. The rearrangement links TRBV28 to TRBJ1-1; D is ambiguous. The CDR3 loop spans 12 amino acids. CDR1 is MDHEN and CDR2 is SYDVKM in the germline V gene. Trimming took off 3 bases at V and 6 bases at J, with 8 bases between the two ends. The CDR3 DNA reads TGTGCCAGCAGTTTGTCGGGAGCTGAAGCTTTCTTT. This encodes CASSLSGAEAFF.

About this clone: A clone one base away is much larger, so this may be a read error. The rearrangement joins TRBV9 to TRBJ2-2; D unresolved. CDR1 and CDR2 (germline): SGDLS, YYNGEE. The CDR3 covers 14 residues. As DNA, the CDR3 is TGTGCCAGCAGCCCCCTGTTGAACATCGGGGAGCTGTTTTTT. Protein sequence: CASSPLLNIGELFF.

With respect to this clone: A read error is likely, as this CDR3 ends without the conserved phenylalanine or tryptophan. The V call is TRBV2, the J call TRBJ1-2; D not resolved. The CDR3 contains 15 residues. Germline CDR1 is SNHLY and CDR2 is FYNNEI. V gave up 0 bases and J gave up 3 bases, with 11 bases separating them. The DNA for the CDR3 is TGTGCCAGCAGTGAAGCGCAAGGGCGATACTATGGCTACACCCTC. It specifies CASSEAQGRYYGYTL.

The chain employs TRBV11-3 and TRBJ1-2; D unclear. The CDR3 has 12 amino acids. Trimming stripped 5 bases from V and 6 bases from J, with 10 bases between. Germline V lookup: CDR1 SGHNT, CDR2 YENEEA. CDR3 DNA: TGTGCCAGCAGCACTCGGCCCAATGGCTACACCTTC. It specifies CASSTRPNGYTF.

This clone was detected many times. The chain joins TRBV6-1 to TRBJ1-5; 7 positions agree with TRBD1. Trimming removed 5 bases from V and 5 bases from J; junction bases left unmatched: 15. CDR3 length: 17 amino acids. Germline CDR1 reads MNHNS; CDR2 reads SASEGT. DNA of the CDR3: TGTGCCAGCAGTACCCGACTCCAGGGGGGAAGTGATCAGCCCCAGCATTTT. It translates to CASSTRLQGGSDQPQHF.

V is TRBV6-2 or TRBV6-3 and J is TRBJ1-2, with 9 bases matching TRBD1. Per the germline V gene, CDR1 is MNHEY and CDR2 is SVGEGT. J gave up 8 bases and V 5 bases, and 6 bases lay outside the gene matches. The CDR3 has 13 residues. This chain's CDR3 is CASSLQGAGGYTF. The DNA of the CDR3 is TGTGCCAGCAGTCTACAGGGGGCGGGCGGCTACACCTTC.

This clone was seen ten or more times. This rearrangement joins TRBV2 to TRBJ1-1; D unclear. Germline CDR1 reads SNHLY; CDR2 reads FYNNEI. V was clipped by 4 bases and J by 5 bases, with 11 bases between them. The CDR3 contains 13 residues. This chain's CDR3 is CASSAEGLTEAFF. CDR3 in DNA: TGTGCCAGCAGTGCCGAGGGCTTAACTGAAGCTTTCTTT.